These 9 T cell receptor beta chains originate from one sample sequenced in a study of T cell responses to AZD1222 COVID-19 vaccine. Method: immunoSEQ multiplex PCR; TCRdb's copy keeps in-frame clones and lacks some. Of 200,000 or so clones in the sample, 94% were seen once. Sequences were derived from peripheral blood, sampled on day 0 of AZD1222 vaccination. These receptors all stem from an adult in good health.

The CDR3 region is CASSLPGEDRYGYTF. The DNA for the CDR3 is TGTGCCAGCAGTCTCCCAGGGGAGGATCGCTATGGCTACACCTTC. The rearrangement joins TRBV28 to TRBJ1-2, with a weak D call TRBD1 (6 bases). Per germline, CDR1 MDHEN and CDR2 SYDVKM. The CDR3 totals 15 residues. Trimming shortened V by 5 bases and J by 4 bases, and 17 bases separated the two germline ends.

This chain uses TRBV2 with TRBJ1-1; D possibly corresponds to TRBD1 (5 bases). CDR1 and CDR2 (germline): SNHLY, FYNNEI. This CDR3 region has 13 residues. V lost 7 bases and J lost 3, with 12 bases in between. The CDR3 DNA is TGTGCCAGCACAGGGAATGAGGACACTGAAGCTTTCTTT. Amino acids: CASTGNEDTEAFF.

The V call is TRBV30, the J call TRBJ1-6, with a possible D match to TRBD1 (6 bases). V was trimmed by 4 bases and J by 7 bases, leaving 14 bases between them. Per the germline V gene, CDR1 is GTSNPN and CDR2 is SVGIG (reference sequence). The CDR3 is 14 amino acids. The CDR3 DNA follows: TGTGCCTGGAATGGCAGGGGAGGAAATTCACCCCTCCACTTT. Protein: CAWNGRGGNSPLHF.

This chain connects TRBV4-1 to TRBJ2-7; D is possibly TRBD2 (6 bases). V gave up 0 bases and J gave up 0 bases, with 15 bases separating them. CDR1 is MGHRA and CDR2 is YSYEKL in the germline V gene. The CDR3 spans 17 residues. For the CDR3, the DNA is TGCGCCAGCAGCCAAGATCGGCTAGCGCGTTCCTCCTACGAGCAGTACTTC. As protein: CASSQDRLARSSYEQYF.

This sequence joins TRBV21-1 and TRBJ1-5; the D call of TRBD1 is as the table states it, not checked on the DNA. TRBV21-1 is annotated as a pseudogene. The CDR3 contains 13 residues. The CDR3 coding sequence is TGTGCCAGCAAACGACAGAAGAATCAGCCCCAGCATTTT. Protein product: CASKRQKNQPQHF.

The rearrangement links TRBV28 to TRBJ1-5; a weak D match, TRBD1 (6 bases). The CDR3 is 17 residues long. Looked up from germline, CDR1 is MDHEN and CDR2 is SYDVKM. Trimming stripped 3 bases from V and 9 bases from J, with 24 bases between. The CDR3 sequence: CASSLGLSRTAQWPQHF. The CDR3, as DNA: TGTGCCAGCAGTTTGGGTCTTAGCAGGACAGCCCAATGGCCCCAGCATTTT.

The chain carries TRBV18 and TRBJ2-1; D not resolved. This CDR3 is built from 14 residues. V lost 3 bases and J lost 4, with 10 bases in between. Looked up from germline, CDR1 is KGHSH and CDR2 is LQKENI. CDR3 sequence (DNA): TGTGCCAGCTCACCCCGCCAAGGTTACAATGAGCAGTTCTTC. It yields the protein CASSPRQGYNEQFF.

The chain has TRBV4-3 and TRBJ1-4, with D maybe TRBD1 (5 bases). Germline CDR1 and CDR2: LGHNA and YSLEER. With 3 bases removed from V and 12 bases from J, the gap between germline ends came to 14 bases. The CDR3 is made up of 13 amino acids. CDR3 protein: CASSQAGRGELFF. In DNA, the CDR3 is TGCGCCAGCAGCCAGGCAGGCCGGGGGGAACTGTTTTTT.

The gene calls are TRBV3-1 (or the pseudogene TRBV3-2) and TRBJ1-1, with D maybe TRBD1 (6 bases). Germline-derived CDR1 and CDR2 are LGHDT and YNNKEL (reference sequence). V was shortened by 4 bases and J by 0 bases, with 12 bases between the two germline ends. This CDR3 is 15 amino acids long. CDR3 in amino acids: CASSPRTVMNTEAFF. CDR3 sequence (DNA): TGTGCCAGCAGCCCCAGGACAGTAATGAACACTGAAGCTTTCTTT.